What follows are 32 T cell receptor beta chains derived from one specimen sequenced in a study of T cell changes during pregnancy in multiple sclerosis. Clones were read by immunoSEQ multiplex PCR, and TCRdb kept only the in-frame ones, dropping some. This table has tens of thousands of clones, 80% to 95% appearing once. Specimen: peripheral blood, collected in the third trimester of pregnancy. The receptor source for this set is a female donor with multiple sclerosis, enrolled in a pregnancy study.

The chain uses TRBV7-3 and TRBJ1-1; a weak D match, TRBD1 (5 bases). With 5 bases removed from V and 8 bases from J, the gap between germline ends came to 24 bases. This CDR3 region has 16 residues. CDR1 SGHTA and CDR2 FQGTGA come from the germline V gene. As DNA, the CDR3 is TGTGCCAGCAGCCTAAGTCCTGGGGCGATAGGAGAGGAAGCTTTCTTT. Translation: CASSLSPGAIGEEAFF.

The V call is TRBV28, the J call TRBJ2-7; weak D call: TRBD2 (6 bases). V was trimmed by 3 bases and J by 4 bases, leaving 10 bases between them. The CDR3 totals 13 residues. Germline CDR1 MDHEN, CDR2 SYDVKM. The CDR3 here is CASSFSGRYEQYF. For the CDR3, the DNA is TGTGCCAGCAGTTTTTCCGGGAGATACGAGCAGTACTTC.

Regarding this clone: Other nucleotide sequences in the sample specify the same CDR3. This rearrangement joins TRBV5-6 to TRBJ2-1; D is unclear. CDR1 SGHDT and CDR2 YYEEEE come from the germline V gene. The CDR3 totals 12 residues. With 0 bases removed from V and 7 bases from J, the gap between germline ends came to 5 bases. CDR3 loop: CASSLARNEQFF. DNA of the CDR3: TGTGCCAGCAGCTTGGCGCGGAATGAGCAGTTCTTC.

V usage is TRBV27 and J usage is TRBJ2-1; 9 nucleotides line up with TRBD2. J gave up 0 bases and V 3 bases, and 3 bases lay outside the gene matches. Germline V gene data show CDR1 as MNHEY and CDR2 as SMNVEV (reference sequence). The CDR3 is 16 residues long. CDR3 bases: TGTGCCAGCAGTTTCCGGGGACTAGCCTCCTACAATGAGCAGTTCTTC. It is translated as CASSFRGLASYNEQFF.

This chain connects TRBV29-1 to TRBJ2-3; TRBD1 might be the D (6 bases). Trimming left V 1 base short and J 2 bases short, with 10 bases between. This CDR3 comprises 14 residues. The germline gives CDR1 SQVTM, CDR2 ANQGSEA. For the CDR3, the DNA is TGCAGCGTTGAAGGTTGGGACATCACAGATACGCAGTATTTT. Its translation: CSVEGWDITDTQYF.

The chain links TRBV5-4 to TRBJ2-5; the match to TRBD1 covers 7 bases. The CDR3 spans 14 residues. V lost 1 base to trimming and J lost 2 bases; unmatched junction nucleotides: 2. The germline CDR1 and CDR2 sequences are SGHNT and YYREEE (reference sequence). The CDR3 here is CASSLRQGQETQYF. CDR3 nucleotide sequence: TGTGCCAGCAGCTTGAGACAGGGTCAAGAGACCCAGTACTTC.

The chain uses TRBV19 and TRBJ2-7; possible D gene TRBD1, 5 bases. The CDR3 has 13 residues. Trimming cost V 3 bases and J 5 bases, with 11 bases left between them. Germline CDR1 LNHDA, CDR2 SQIVND (reference sequence). The chain's CDR3 is CASSILGAHEQYF. CDR3 coding DNA: TGTGCCAGTAGTATTTTAGGGGCTCACGAGCAGTACTTC. Supplemented by reference TRBV19 and TRBJ2-7, the full variable domain reads DGGITQSPKYLFRKEGQNVTLSCEQNLNHDAMYWYRQDPGQGLRLIYYSQIVNDFQKGDIAEGYSVSREKKESFPLTVTSAQKNPTAFYLCASSILGAHEQYFGPGTRLTVT.

The rearrangement links TRBV27 to TRBJ2-1; D possibly corresponds to TRBD2 (6 bases). The CDR3 covers 15 residues. Per germline, CDR1 MNHEY and CDR2 SMNVEV (reference sequence). Trimming took off 6 bases at V and 7 bases at J, with 19 bases between the two ends. CDR3 DNA: TGTGCCAGCAGAGAACCCGCGGGGTATTCGAATGAGCAGTTCTTC. This sequence encodes CASREPAGYSNEQFF.

The chain uses TRBV7-2 and TRBJ1-3; D is undetermined. CDR3 length: 13 residues. Trimming shortened V by 4 bases and J by 4 bases, and 8 bases separated the two germline ends. Germline lookup yields CDR1 SGHTA and CDR2 FQGNSA. CDR3 nucleotides: TGTGCCAGCAGCTCCGAGGTGGGAAACACCATATATTTT. It translates to CASSSEVGNTIYF.

This chain joins TRBV5-4 and TRBJ2-2; D is undetermined. The CDR3 totals 13 residues. Per germline, CDR1 SGHNT and CDR2 YYREEE (reference sequence). V was shortened by 4 bases and J by 7 bases, with 11 bases between the two germline ends. The CDR3 loop is CASSPDIGGELFF. CDR3 coding DNA: TGTGCCAGCAGCCCAGACATCGGCGGGGAGCTGTTTTTT. Complete variable domain (other parts from reference TRBV5-4 and TRBJ2-2): ETGVTQSPTHLIKTRGQQVTLRCSSQSGHNTVSWYQQALGQGPQFIFQYYREEENGRGNFPPRFSGLQFPNYSSELNVNALELDDSALYLCASSPDIGGELFFGEGSRLTVL.

V is TRBV7-9 and J is TRBJ2-5; TRBD2 agrees at 7 bases. The germline V gene has CDR1 SEHNR and CDR2 FQNEAQ (reference sequence). This CDR3 region has 14 residues. With 4 bases clipped from V and 5 bases from J, the junction kept 7 bases outside the gene matches. The CDR3 sequence: CASSSPTGGETQYF. In nucleotides, the CDR3 is TGTGCCAGCAGCTCTCCGACCGGGGGGGAGACCCAGTACTTC.

The V gene is TRBV5-1, the J gene TRBJ2-3, with TRBD1 identical over 10 bases. Per the germline V gene, CDR1 is SGHRS and CDR2 is YFSETQ. The CDR3 totals 16 residues. The junction had 7 bases not matched to a gene; V was cut back by 0 bases and J by 6 bases. CDR3 nucleotide sequence: TGCGCCAGCAGCTTGGGACAGGGGGCGAGGGTGGATACGCAGTATTTT. It specifies CASSLGQGARVDTQYF. Looking up the rest from reference TRBV5-1 and TRBJ2-3 gives the full variable domain: KAGVTQTPRYLIKTRGQQVTLSCSPISGHRSVSWYQQTPGQGLQFLFEYFSETQRNKGNFPGRFSGRQFSNSRSEMNVSTLELGDSALYLCASSLGQGARVDTQYFGPGTRLTVL.

V is TRBV19 and J is TRBJ2-7; TRBD1 matches 10 bases. The CDR3 runs to 12 residues. The V gene's germline CDR1 is LNHDA and CDR2 SQIVND (reference sequence). Trimming at V came to 10 bases and at J to 5 bases, leaving 5 bases not matched to a gene. The CDR3 region is CATRDRGHEQYF. For the CDR3, the DNA is TGTGCCACACGGGACAGGGGTCACGAGCAGTACTTC.

V gene TRBV7-6 combines with J gene TRBJ1-3; weak D call: TRBD1 (5 bases). This CDR3 is 16 amino acids long. V lost 2 bases and J 4 bases, leaving 15 bases between the germline ends. Per germline, CDR1 SGHVS and CDR2 FNYEAQ. The CDR3 sequence: CASSLNSRVPGNTIYF. DNA for the CDR3: TGTGCCAGCAGCTTAAATTCCAGGGTCCCGGGAAACACCATATATTTT.

The chain is built from TRBV2 and TRBJ2-3, with D unresolved. The CDR3 is made up of 12 amino acids. The germline V gene encodes CDR1 SNHLY and CDR2 FYNNEI. V was clipped by 6 bases and J by 5 bases, with 9 bases between them. In DNA, the CDR3 is TGTGCCAGCAGAGAGGAAGGAGATACGCAGTATTTT. Translation: CASREEGDTQYF.

This clone has a handful of counts. The chain combines TRBV7-9 with TRBJ2-6, with 11 bases aligning to TRBD1. The ends lost 4 bases at V and 0 bases at J; junction bases unmatched: 8. CDR3 length equals 19 residues. Germline V gene sequence: CDR1 SEHNR, CDR2 FQNEAQ (reference sequence). CDR3 in DNA: TGTGCCAGCAGCTCCTCCGGGACAGGGGGAAACTCTGGGGCCAACGTCCTGACTTTC. This sequence encodes CASSSSGTGGNSGANVLTF.

The chain recombines TRBV5-1 with TRBJ1-1; the match to TRBD1 covers 7 bases. Germline assignment: CDR1 SGHRS and CDR2 YFSETQ. The CDR3 is 15 residues long. The V segment lost 4 bases and the J segment 1 base; nucleotides outside the gene matches: 7. The DNA for the CDR3 is TGCGCCAGCAGCCCGCGGGACAGTTCGAACACTGAAGCTTTCTTT. Protein sequence: CASSPRDSSNTEAFF. The variable domain in full, completed from reference TRBV5-1 and TRBJ1-1, reads KAGVTQTPRYLIKTRGQQVTLSCSPISGHRSVSWYQQTPGQGLQFLFEYFSETQRNKGNFPGRFSGRQFSNSRSEMNVSTLELGDSALYLCASSPRDSSNTEAFFGQGTRLTVV.

CDR3 protein: CAIWDRGNYEQYF. The CDR3 nucleotides are TGTGCCATTTGGGACAGGGGGAACTACGAGCAGTACTTC. The chain employs TRBV10-3 and TRBJ2-7; 11 nucleotides match TRBD1. Looked up from germline, CDR1 is ENHRY and CDR2 is SYGVKD. The CDR3 totals 13 residues. With 9 bases clipped from V and 3 bases from J, the junction kept 4 bases outside the gene matches.

The chain joins TRBV5-6 to TRBJ2-5; 10 nucleotides line up with TRBD2. This CDR3 contains 15 residues. CDR1 SGHDT and CDR2 YYEEEE come from the germline V gene. V lost 4 bases, J lost 4 bases, and 7 bases stayed unmatched. The CDR3 DNA sequence: TGTGCCAGCAGCGGGGTTACTAGCGGGGTAGAGACCCAGTACTTC. It encodes CASSGVTSGVETQYF.

This clone was detected only a few times. V usage is TRBV7-6 and J usage is TRBJ1-1; 7 nucleotides align to TRBD1. Germline V lookup: CDR1 SGHVS, CDR2 FNYEAQ. Trimming cost V 3 bases and J 1 base; bases outside gene matches: 2. This CDR3 comprises 14 residues. CDR3 bases: TGTGCCAGCAGCTTCGGGACAGCGAACACTGAAGCTTTCTTT. Its protein product is CASSFGTANTEAFF.

The chain joins TRBV11-2 to TRBJ2-3, with TRBD1 matching 7 bases. The V and J ends lost 5 bases and 0 bases, in that order; junction bases with no gene match: 5. Germline loops: CDR1 SGHAT, CDR2 FQNNGV. This CDR3 comprises 15 residues. This chain's CDR3 is CASSPYRGSTDTQYF. Written as DNA, the CDR3 is TGTGCCAGCAGCCCATACAGGGGAAGCACAGATACGCAGTATTTT.

This clone was detected once. This chain joins TRBV6-6 and TRBJ2-7, with TRBD1 as a possible D gene (5 bases). The CDR3 runs 14 residues. V lost 0 bases to trimming and J lost 4 bases, with 10 bases between them. Germline V CDR1 and CDR2: MNHNY, SVGAGI (reference sequence). Here the CDR3 reads CASSYSLGQYEQYF. The CDR3 nucleotides read TGTGCCAGCAGTTACTCGCTGGGGCAGTACGAGCAGTACTTC.

V and J are TRBV6-1 and TRBJ1-2; the D gene is possibly TRBD1 (6 bases). Trimming removed 2 bases at V and 4 bases at J, with 20 bases between. Germline CDR1 and CDR2: MNHNS and SASEGT. This CDR3 comprises 17 residues. CDR3 nucleotides: TGTGCCAGCAGTGAACCCGACAGTAGGGGGTTTTTCTATGGCTACACCTTC. Translation gives CASSEPDSRGFFYGYTF.

This chain joins TRBV11-2 and TRBJ2-7; 12 positions agree with TRBD2. CDR1 and CDR2 (germline): SGHAT, FQNNGV. The CDR3 runs 19 residues. V was clipped by 2 bases and J by 4 bases; unmatched bases: 15. The CDR3 here is CASSLWFRLAGGFRYEQYF. The DNA for the CDR3 is TGTGCCAGCAGCTTATGGTTTAGGCTAGCGGGAGGGTTTAGGTACGAGCAGTACTTC.

This clone was picked up a small number of times. The rearrangement uses TRBV7-3 and TRBJ2-1; 11 nucleotides match TRBD2. CDR1 and CDR2 from the germline V gene are SGHTA and FQGTGA. The CDR3 runs to 16 residues. V was pared by 2 bases and J by 1 base, with 1 base of the junction left unmatched. The CDR3 loop reads CASSLVAGGSYNEQFF. The CDR3 DNA is TGTGCCAGCAGCTTAGTAGCGGGAGGGTCCTACAATGAGCAGTTCTTC.

The genes are TRBV7-2 and TRBJ2-2; D call uncertain. The CDR3 covers 16 residues. The germline V and J ends were trimmed by 5 bases and 0 bases, with 13 bases remaining between them. Germline assignment: CDR1 SGHTA and CDR2 FQGNSA. The DNA for the CDR3 is TGTGCCAGCAGCCTACTAATCTCTGCGAACACCGGGGAGCTGTTTTTT. The encoded protein is CASSLLISANTGELFF.

This chain uses TRBV5-3 with TRBJ2-3; 8 bases are shared with TRBD2. Being an ORF, TRBV5-3 has a function that is uncertain. The CDR3 covers 17 residues. V gave up 5 bases and J gave up 4 bases; unmatched junction bases: 15. CDR3: CARRPEVTAGEPDTQYF. The CDR3 bases are TGTGCCAGAAGGCCAGAAGTCACAGCGGGAGAGCCAGATACGCAGTATTTT.

CDR3 coding DNA: TGTGCCAGCAGCCCCCAGGGACTAGCGGGAGACGAGCAGTACTTC. Translation: CASSPQGLAGDEQYF. The rearrangement uses TRBV7-3 and TRBJ2-7; 14 bases are a match to TRBD2. This CDR3 has 15 amino acids. J gave up 5 bases and V 5 bases, and 5 bases lay outside the gene matches. Germline assignment: CDR1 SGHTA and CDR2 FQGTGA.

The rearrangement uses TRBV4-2 and TRBJ1-2; D perhaps matches TRBD1 (5 bases). The CDR3 sequence is 15 residues long. Germline loops: CDR1 LGHNA, CDR2 YNFKEQ. Trimming stripped 2 bases from V and 1 base from J, with 11 bases between. The CDR3 sequence is CASSQPTESNYGYTF. Here the CDR3 DNA reads TGTGCCAGCAGCCAACCGACAGAAAGTAACTATGGCTACACCTTC.

The chain has TRBV18 and TRBJ1-1; no firm D call. With 4 bases removed from V and 1 base from J, the gap between germline ends came to 7 bases. Germline values: CDR1 KGHSH, CDR2 LQKENI. The CDR3 covers 13 residues. The CDR3 sequence: CASSLTENTEAFF. CDR3 bases: TGTGCCAGCTCACTAACAGAGAACACTGAAGCTTTCTTT. The variable domain in full, completed from reference TRBV18 and TRBJ1-1, reads NAGVMQNPRHLVRRRGQEARLRCSPMKGHSHVYWYRQLPEEGLKFMVYLQKENIIDESGMPKERFSAEFPKEGPSILRIQQVVRGDSAAYFCASSLTENTEAFFGQGTRLTVV.

The V and J genes are TRBV6-6 and TRBJ2-2, with 8 bases fitting TRBD1. CDR1 MNHNY and CDR2 SVGAGI come from the germline V gene (reference sequence). J lost 5 bases, V lost 1 base, and 6 bases had no gene match. This CDR3 comprises 16 residues. This CDR3 reads CASSYWTGKDTGELFF. CDR3 nucleotide sequence: TGTGCCAGCAGTTACTGGACAGGGAAAGATACCGGGGAGCTGTTTTTT.

J is TRBJ1-2 and V is TRBV4-2; TRBD1 matches at 10 bases. Unmatched junction bases numbered 4, after V lost 3 bases and J lost 3 bases. CDR1 is LGHNA, CDR2 YNFKEQ, per germline. The CDR3 extends over 15 amino acids. CDR3 coding DNA: TGTGCCAGCAGCCAGGAAGGGACAGGGGACTATGGCTACACCTTC. Translation gives CASSQEGTGDYGYTF.